This entry lists 18 T cell receptor beta chains sequenced from one sample in a study of graft-versus-host responses after intestinal transplantation. The antigens for these receptors are not known. The assay was immunoSEQ multiplex PCR, and TCRdb's table has in-frame clones only and misses some. The table has tens of thousands of clones, around 96% seen once. The material was unstimulated CD8+ T cells sorted from spleen or lymph node cells, obtained before transplant. These receptor sequences come from a human donor who was the organ donor for an intestinal transplant.

V usage is TRBV27 and J usage is TRBJ2-7, with D possibly being TRBD1 (6 bases). V lost 2 bases and J lost 2, with 10 bases in between. Germline V gives CDR1 MNHEY, CDR2 SMNVEV (reference sequence). This CDR3 spans 14 amino acids. CDR3 bases: TGTGCCAGCAGTTTACAGGGGTACCCCTACGAGCAGTACTTC. This sequence encodes CASSLQGYPYEQYF.

V and J are TRBV4-1 and TRBJ2-2, with a weak D call TRBD1 (8 bases). Germline CDR1 and CDR2: MGHRA and YSYEKL. The V gene lost 5 bases and the J gene lost 0 bases, with 10 bases spanning the gap. The CDR3 spans 15 residues. CDR3 amino acids: CASSTGGANTGELFF. CDR3 DNA: TGCGCCAGCAGCACAGGGGGGGCGAACACCGGGGAGCTGTTTTTT.

This clone was counted once. The chain is built from TRBV7-2 and TRBJ1-1, with D possibly matching TRBD1 (6 bases). CDR1 is SGHTA, CDR2 FQGNSA, per germline. The V end lost 4 bases, the J end lost 0 bases, and 9 bases lay between the germline ends. The CDR3 loop spans 14 amino acids. CDR3 sequence: CASSSGGMNTEAFF. CDR3 DNA sequence: TGTGCCAGCAGCTCGGGGGGCATGAACACTGAAGCTTTCTTT.

The chain couples TRBV18 to TRBJ2-7; 9 bases fit TRBD2. V trimming: 3 bases; J trimming: 1 base; junction bases outside the gene matches: 1. In germline, CDR1 is KGHSH, CDR2 LQKENI. This CDR3 has 14 amino acids. The CDR3 region has the DNA TGTGCCAGCTCACCTAGCGGGGGATCCTACGAGCAGTACTTC. Its protein product is CASSPSGGSYEQYF.

V is TRBV6-5 and J is TRBJ1-1; D is undetermined. Trimming took 2 bases from V and 1 from J, leaving 5 bases between them. This CDR3 has 13 residues. Germline CDR1 reads MNHEY; CDR2 reads SVGAGI. CDR3: CASSYGRNTEAFF. The DNA of the CDR3 is TGTGCCAGCAGTTACGGGAGGAACACTGAAGCTTTCTTT.

The chain uses TRBV6-1 and TRBJ2-2; D unclear. V was pared by 6 bases and J by 6 bases, with 5 bases between. This CDR3 contains 11 residues. The germline V gene encodes CDR1 MNHNS and CDR2 SASEGT. The CDR3 reads CASRDAGELFF. The CDR3 DNA reads as TGTGCCAGCAGGGATGCCGGGGAGCTGTTTTTT.

Remarks on this clone: At one boundary the junction diverges from the germline segment, which might be a read error. J is TRBJ2-1 and V is TRBV2; 7 bases are a match to TRBD2. The V gene's germline CDR1 is SNHLY and CDR2 FYNNEI. The length of the CDR3 is 14 residues. CDR3 nucleotide sequence: TGTGCCAGCAGCGAAGACGGGGTCGGGGGGGAGCAGTTCTTC. Amino acids: CASSEDGVGGEQFF.

The chain joins TRBV5-4 to TRBJ1-2; D gene unclear. V shed 0 bases and J shed 4 bases, with 7 bases lying between them. Germline V CDR1 and CDR2: SGHNT, YYREEE (reference sequence). The CDR3 is 13 amino acids. The CDR3 spells CASSLASSYGYTF. CDR3 nucleotide sequence: TGTGCCAGCAGCTTGGCCAGCAGCTATGGCTACACCTTC.

About this clone itself: This CDR3 is also generated by other DNA sequences in the sample. CDR3 residues: CASSLRGYEQYF. The DNA for the CDR3 is TGTGCCAGCAGTTTAAGGGGCTACGAGCAGTACTTC. The chain employs TRBV28 and TRBJ2-7, with D perhaps matching TRBD1 (5 bases). Trimming cost V 2 bases and J 3 bases, with 5 bases left between them. CDR1 and CDR2 (germline): MDHEN, SYDVKM. The CDR3 extends over 12 amino acids. Combining the CDR3 with reference TRBV28 and TRBJ2-7 gives the whole variable domain DVKVTQSSRYLVKRTGEKVFLECVQDMDHENMFWYRQDPGLGLRLIYFSYDVKMKEKGDIPEGYSVSREKKERFSLILESASTNQTSMYLCASSLRGYEQYFGPGTRLTVT.

This sequence joins TRBV6-1 and TRBJ2-7; D not resolved. The length of the CDR3 is 13 residues. V was pared by 2 bases and J by 3 bases, with 8 bases between. CDR1 MNHNS and CDR2 SASEGT come from the germline V gene. CDR3 in amino acids: CASSELAGYEQYF. The CDR3 DNA follows: TGTGCCAGCAGTGAATTAGCAGGCTACGAGCAGTACTTC.

The V and J genes are TRBV4-3 and TRBJ1-6, with 7 nucleotides matching TRBD1. The germline CDR1 and CDR2 sequences are LGHNA and YSLEER. The J segment lost 0 bases and the V segment lost 4 bases, leaving 12 bases of the junction unmatched. The CDR3 is 19 residues long. CDR3 region: CASSRTGTATSSYNSPLHF. Here the CDR3 DNA reads TGCGCCAGCAGCCGCACAGGGACAGCTACAAGCTCCTATAATTCACCCCTCCACTTT.

The rearrangement joins TRBV6-4 to TRBJ2-1, with 9 bases identical to TRBD2. Germline V gives CDR1 MRHNA, CDR2 SNTAGT. The J segment lost 3 bases and the V segment lost 5 bases, leaving 14 bases of the junction unmatched. The CDR3 runs 18 residues. The CDR3 loop reads CASSPGGGVLSHYNEQFF. The CDR3 bases are TGTGCCAGCAGTCCAGGCGGGGGGGTCCTTTCCCACTACAATGAGCAGTTCTTC.

The genes are TRBV7-9 and TRBJ2-2, with 9 bases lining up with TRBD1. V lost 5 bases and J lost 0; bases outside the gene matches: 4. This CDR3 is built from 16 residues. The germline V gene encodes CDR1 SEHNR and CDR2 FQNEAQ (reference sequence). CDR3 amino acids: CASSHRQGANTGELFF. The CDR3 DNA sequence: TGTGCCAGCAGCCACAGACAGGGGGCGAACACCGGGGAGCTGTTTTTT.

The rearrangement uses TRBV27 and TRBJ1-4, with D unresolved. Germline V lookup: CDR1 MNHEY, CDR2 SMNVEV (reference sequence). The ends were cut back, 0 bases at V and 1 base at J, with 15 bases in the middle. The CDR3 loop spans 18 amino acids. The CDR3 loop reads CASSLSAGGLGTNEKLFF. The CDR3 nucleotides are TGTGCCAGCAGTTTATCCGCCGGAGGGTTGGGAACTAATGAAAAACTGTTTTTT. The full variable domain, with the rest looked up from reference TRBV27 and TRBJ1-4, is EAQVTQNPRYLITVTGKKLTVTCSQNMNHEYMSWYRQDPGLGLRQIYYSMNVEVTDKGDVPEGYKVSRKEKRNFPLILESPSPNQTSLYFCASSLSAGGLGTNEKLFFGSGTQLSVL.

This rearrangement joins TRBV6-1 to TRBJ2-7, with D perhaps being TRBD1 or TRBD2 (5 bases each). Germline CDR1 MNHNS, CDR2 SASEGT. The CDR3 sequence is 13 residues long. Trimming removed 6 bases from V and 0 bases from J, with 9 bases in between. The CDR3 DNA is TGTGCCAGCAGGGACGGGACCTCCTACGAGCAGTACTTC. Translated, it gives CASRDGTSYEQYF.

This clone was detected only once. This chain uses TRBV27 with TRBJ2-7; 7 nucleotides agree with TRBD1. The CDR3 length is 17 residues. Germline CDR1 MNHEY, CDR2 SMNVEV (reference sequence). Trimming cost V 2 bases and J 3 bases; bases outside gene matches: 13. In DNA form, the CDR3 reads TGTGCCAGCAGTTTACTAAACCCCCAGGGGGTCGGCTACGAGCAGTACTTC. Amino acids: CASSLLNPQGVGYEQYF.

The chain uses TRBV7-6 and TRBJ1-6, with no clear D. CDR1 and CDR2 from the germline V gene are SGHVS and FNYEAQ. Trimming cost V 1 base and J 5 bases, with 9 bases left between them. The length of the CDR3 is 15 residues. CDR3 DNA sequence: TGTGCCAGCAGCTTAGTCGCCGGGAATAATTCACCCCTCCACTTT. Its protein is CASSLVAGNNSPLHF.

The table lists this clone with a few counts. V usage is TRBV19 and J usage is TRBJ1-1; unclear D gene. The CDR3 runs to 15 residues. The V and J ends lost 3 bases and 0 bases respectively, with 11 bases between them. The germline CDR1 and CDR2 sequences are LNHDA and SQIVND (reference sequence). The DNA for the CDR3 is TGTGCCAGTAGTATGCCCGGGTTCATGAACACTGAAGCTTTCTTT. Translation: CASSMPGFMNTEAFF.